Listed here is a single TCR beta chain. Its antigen is unknown. The data derive from a study of cytomegalovirus exposure and HLA in healthy donors. The study's findings and limits: Reports credit the classifier with highly specific, highly sensitive diagnosis of cytomegalovirus status. Cytomegalovirus-associated status was assigned to around 160 TCR beta chains. Rarity characterized most TCR sequences, yet some public TCRs appeared in many donors. The authors confirmed in vitro that a few CMV-associated chains were specific for CMV antigens.

Profiling relied on immunoSEQ multiplex PCR, and the TCRdb table lists in-frame clones only, not all of them. The table shows 71,000 or so clones, with less than 95% occurring only once. V was clipped by 10 bases and J by 3 bases; unmatched bases: 6. Germline CDR1 SNHLY, CDR2 FYNNEI. This CDR3 has 13 residues. Sequenced material: PBMCs. This chain joins TRBV2 and TRBJ2-7; 10 bases are a match to TRBD1. The clonotype originates from a woman aged 18-30 years in good health and CMV-seropositive. In DNA form, the CDR3 reads TGTGCCACCAGACAGGGGGCAGGCTACGAGCAGTACTTC. Translating it yields CATRQGAGYEQYF.